This note documents a single TCR beta chain sequence. This record belongs to a study of blood T cell repertoires in COVID-19. Looking at the study overall: Some COVID-19 samples were acute and others convalescent; all came from the United States, Italy and Spain.

In the original workflow: For nucleated cells, counts were estimated from reference gene primer amplification. TCRdb's copy holds only in-frame clones and misses some; the assay was immunoSEQ multiplex PCR. Clone size and V and J calls were adopted from that table, with D and trimming inferred from the DNA. This sample yields roughly 300,000 clones, of which 65% to 90% are seen a single time; about 9.4% belongs to the top ten. This CDR3 spans 15 amino acids. Germline CDR1 and CDR2: MNHEY and SVGEGT. V was cut by 5 bases and J by 7 bases, with 18 bases left in between. This clonotype was sampled from a woman aged 18 to 35 who had recovered from COVID-19. Source material: PBMCs or T cells enriched from blood (not recorded which). The rearrangement uses TRBV6-2 or TRBV6-3 and TRBJ1-5; D might be TRBD1 (6 bases). CDR3 loop: CASSPPLRGWQPQHF. The DNA for the CDR3 is TGTGCCAGCAGTCCCCCCCTCAGGGGTTGGCAGCCCCAGCATTTT.